Listed below are T cell receptor beta chains from one sample, sequenced in a study of T cells in Graves' hyperthyroidism and ophthalmopathy. MiXCR was run by TCRdb on the multiplex PCR reads, yielding one entry per CDR3 protein. The sample lists hundreds of thousands of distinct CDR3 sequences; just under 20% were seen once. The sequenced sample consisted of blood. The receptors shown here come from a man in his forties with Graves' ophthalmopathy. CDR3s include the opening cysteine and the closing phenylalanine or tryptophan. The D gene is left open where the match is weak. Not all rows give a size; the values are once, few, many and, for expanded clones, a class.

d_gene	len	abundance	v_gene	j_gene	CDR3aa	CDR3nt
TRBD2	15	.	TRBV4-1	TRBJ2-1	CATSSSGGEYNEQFF	TGCGCCACCTCTTCTAGCGGGGGAGAGTACAATGAGCAGTTCTTC
.	15	few	TRBV7-8	TRBJ1-3	CASSSQADSGNTIYF	TGTGCCAGCAGCTCTCAGGCCGACTCTGGAAACACCATATATTTT
TRBD2	15	.	TRBV20-1	TRBJ2-1	CSATATSGAGNEQFF	TGCAGTGCCACGGCCACTAGCGGGGCGGGGAATGAGCAGTTCTTC
TRBD1	14	many	TRBV12-3/TRBV12-4	TRBJ2-7	CASSFRQGVSEQYF	TGTGCCAGCAGTTTCCGTCAGGGGGTCAGTGAGCAGTACTTC
.	12	few	TRBV28	TRBJ1-5	CASTPGYQPQHF	TGTGCCAGCACTCCCGGATATCAGCCCCAGCATTTT
.	16	.	TRBV10-3	TRBJ1-2	CAISDPTPSPGHGYTF	TGTGCCATCAGTGATCCGACCCCTTCCCCAGGGCATGGCTACACCTTC
.	15	.	TRBV5-1	TRBJ2-1	CASSLGQRIYNEQFF	TGCGCCAGCAGCTTGGGACAGCGGATCTACAATGAGCAGTTCTTC
.	14	few	TRBV30	TRBJ2-7	CAWSVGRIRYEQYF	TGTGCCTGGAGTGTGGGCAGGATCCGGTACGAGCAGTACTTC
TRBD1	15	few	TRBV4-3	TRBJ1-2	CASSQGIGQGVGYTF	TGCGCCAGCAGCCAAGGAATAGGACAGGGGGTTGGCTACACCTTC
TRBD1	14	few	TRBV12-3/TRBV12-4	TRBJ2-7	CASRETGRPYEQYF	TGTGCCAGCAGGGAGACAGGGCGACCCTACGAGCAGTACTTC
.	18	.	TRBV5-1	TRBJ2-1	CVSSLYGQKSVSYNEQFF	TGCGTCAGCAGCCTGTACGGACAGAAGAGCGTATCCTACAATGAGCAGTTCTTC
TRBD2	16	few	TRBV27	TRBJ2-1	CASSLGGFRSYNEQFF	TGTGCCAGCAGTTTGGGGGGGTTTCGGTCCTACAATGAGCAGTTCTTC
.	15	.	TRBV19	TRBJ2-5	CASSATGSGRGTQYF	TGTGCCAGTAGTGCAACAGGGTCCGGGCGTGGGACCCAGTACTTC
.	14	many	TRBV12-3/TRBV12-4	TRBJ2-1	CASSSHVGVNEQFF	TGTGCCAGCAGTTCCCACGTCGGGGTCAATGAGCAGTTCTTC
TRBD2	15	few	TRBV5-4	TRBJ2-1	CASSLEGTRANEQFF	TGTGCCAGCAGCTTGGAGGGGACTAGAGCCAATGAGCAGTTCTTC
TRBD1	16	few	TRBV30	TRBJ2-5	CAWSTEGQGFGETQYF	TGTGCCTGGAGTACCGAGGGACAGGGGTTTGGAGAGACCCAGTACTTC
TRBD1	16	.	TRBV28	TRBJ1-4	CASRRRTGADNEKLFF	TGTGCCAGCAGGAGACGCACAGGGGCGGATAATGAAAAACTGTTTTTT
.	21	.	TRBV14	TRBJ1-1	CASSSSDLDGEAWLLNTEAFF	TGTGCCAGCAGCTCCAGTGACCTTGACGGGGAGGCCTGGCTCTTGAACACTGAAGCTTTCTTT
TRBD2	13	many	TRBV2	TRBJ2-3	CASTGRASGTQYF	TGTGCCAGCACCGGGAGGGCCAGTGGGACGCAGTATTTT
TRBD2	14	many	TRBV7-9	TRBJ2-2	CASRSGENTGELFF	TGTGCCAGCAGAAGCGGGGAGAACACCGGGGAGCTGTTTTTT
.	14	.	TRBV5-1	TRBJ2-5	CASSFTSLQETQYF	TGCGCCAGCAGCTTCACTAGCTTGCAAGAGACCCAGTACTTC
TRBD2	15	few	TRBV7-9	TRBJ2-7	CASSLVGGGLNEQYF	TGTGCCAGCAGCTTAGTCGGGGGGGGCTTGAACGAGCAGTACTTC
.	14	few	TRBV5-1	TRBJ2-5	CASSLADSAETQYF	TGCGCCAGCAGCTTGGCCGATTCTGCTGAGACCCAGTACTTC
TRBD2	15	.	TRBV7-9	TRBJ2-5	CASSPYRGGQETQHF	TGTGCCAGCAGTCCCTACCGGGGGGGCCAAGAGACCCAGCACTTC
TRBD2	13	.	TRBV27	TRBJ2-7	CASASGGAYEQYF	TGTGCCAGCGCTAGCGGGGGGGCCTACGAGCAGTACTTC
.	15	.	TRBV5-4	TRBJ2-7	CASSLPATASYEQYF	TGTGCCAGCAGCTTGCCGGCGACAGCCTCCTACGAGCAGTACTTC
.	14	few	TRBV20-1	TRBJ1-5	CSARDSGVNQPQHF	TGCAGTGCTAGAGACTCCGGGGTTAATCAGCCCCAGCATTTT
TRBD2	16	.	TRBV12-3/TRBV12-4	TRBJ2-1	CASTESGTRSYNEQFF	TGTGCCAGCACCGAAAGCGGGACCCGCTCCTACAATGAGCAGTTCTTC
.	14	few	TRBV24-1	TRBJ2-1	CATSDSRSYNEQFF	TGTGCCACCAGTGATTCGAGATCCTACAATGAGCAGTTCTTC
TRBD2	17	.	TRBV3-1	TRBJ2-1	CASSQDRRAGGRNEQFF	TGTGCCAGCAGCCAAGATCGTCGAGCGGGAGGTAGGAATGAGCAGTTCTTC
.	15	.	TRBV3-1	TRBJ1-2	CASSQGGPPLDGYTF	TGTGCCAGCAGCCAGGGGGGGCCCCCGTTGGATGGCTACACCTTC
TRBD1	16	many	TRBV11-2	TRBJ1-5	CASSLDDREGNQPQHF	TGTGCCAGCAGCTTAGATGACAGGGAGGGCAATCAGCCCCAGCATTTT
.	13	.	TRBV24-1	TRBJ2-1	CATGNSPGNEQFF	TGTGCCACCGGGAATAGCCCTGGCAATGAGCAGTTCTTC
.	13	.	TRBV6-1	TRBJ2-2	CASSERPTGELFF	TGTGCCAGCAGTGAACGCCCAACCGGGGAGCTGTTTTTT
TRBD1	14	many	TRBV5-1	TRBJ2-7	CASSPGTVTYEQYF	TGCGCCAGCAGCCCCGGGACAGTAACCTACGAGCAGTACTTC
TRBD2	16	.	TRBV20-1	TRBJ2-1	CSAQGLAGGSDNEQFF	TGCAGTGCCCAGGGACTAGCGGGAGGGAGCGACAATGAGCAGTTCTTC
.	14	.	TRBV4-2	TRBJ2-5	CASSGTSGEETQYF	TGTGCCAGCAGCGGTACTAGTGGCGAAGAGACCCAGTACTTC
TRBD1	16	few	TRBV6-1	TRBJ2-3	CASSKRTGGGADTQYF	TGTGCCAGCAGCAAGAGGACAGGGGGTGGGGCAGATACGCAGTATTTT
TRBD2	17	.	TRBV9	TRBJ2-5	CASSVATSGGLQETQYF	TGTGCCAGCAGCGTAGCGACTAGCGGGGGATTACAAGAGACCCAGTACTTC
TRBD2	17	few	TRBV27	TRBJ2-5	CASSRGSASGRRETQYF	TGTGCCAGCAGCCGAGGAAGCGCTAGCGGGAGGAGGGAGACCCAGTACTTC
TRBD2	13	many	TRBV6-2/TRBV6-3	TRBJ2-5	CASEKREQETQYF	TGTGCCAGTGAAAAGCGGGAACAAGAGACCCAGTACTTC
TRBD2	15	many	TRBV20-1	TRBJ2-1	CSAGVGRGSGNEQFF	TGCAGTGCCGGCGTCGGGAGGGGTTCAGGGAATGAGCAGTTCTTC
.	17	few	TRBV5-1	TRBJ2-7	CASTPEVGQGWSYEQYF	TGCGCCAGCACCCCTGAGGTGGGGCAGGGGTGGTCCTACGAGCAGTACTTC
TRBD1	15	once	TRBV4-3	TRBJ2-7	CASSQRTGDSYEQYF	TGCGCCAGCAGCCAAAGGACAGGGGACTCCTACGAGCAGTACTTC
.	16	few	TRBV3-2	TRBJ2-1	CASSQETLAGMNEQFF	TGTGCCAGCAGCCAAGAGACGCTAGCGGGAATGAATGAGCAGTTCTTC
TRBD1	17	many	TRBV28	TRBJ2-7	CASSSNSWGTGIYEQYF	TGTGCCAGCAGTTCTAATTCGTGGGGGACAGGAATCTACGAGCAGTACTTC
TRBD2	15	.	TRBV13	TRBJ2-7	CASGSRGGNAYEQYF	TGTGCCAGCGGCTCGCGGGGGGGAAATGCCTACGAGCAGTACTTC
TRBD2	14	few	TRBV20-1	TRBJ2-1	CSAAPLAGWNEQFF	TGCAGTGCTGCTCCTCTAGCGGGGTGGAATGAGCAGTTCTTC